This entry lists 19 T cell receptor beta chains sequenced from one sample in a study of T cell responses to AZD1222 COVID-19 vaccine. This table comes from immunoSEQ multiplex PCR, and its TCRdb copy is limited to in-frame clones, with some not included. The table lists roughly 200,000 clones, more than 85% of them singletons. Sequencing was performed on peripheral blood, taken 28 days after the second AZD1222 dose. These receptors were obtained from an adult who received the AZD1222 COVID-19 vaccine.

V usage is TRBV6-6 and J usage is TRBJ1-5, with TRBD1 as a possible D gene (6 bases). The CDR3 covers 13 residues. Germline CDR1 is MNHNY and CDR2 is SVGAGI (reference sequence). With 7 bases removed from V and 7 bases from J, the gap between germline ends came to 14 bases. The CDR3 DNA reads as TGTGCCAGCAAACAGGGCCTGGAACAGCCCCAGCATTTT. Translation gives CASKQGLEQPQHF.

As DNA, the CDR3 is TGTGCCAGCAGCTTCCCCGGACATTCCTCTGGAAACACCATATATTTT. This translates into CASSFPGHSSGNTIYF. The J gene is TRBJ1-3, the V gene TRBV7-2, with D possibly matching TRBD1 (5 bases). Trimming pared 3 bases from V and 0 bases from J, leaving 12 bases between. CDR3 length: 16 residues. From germline, CDR1 is SGHTA and CDR2 FQGNSA.

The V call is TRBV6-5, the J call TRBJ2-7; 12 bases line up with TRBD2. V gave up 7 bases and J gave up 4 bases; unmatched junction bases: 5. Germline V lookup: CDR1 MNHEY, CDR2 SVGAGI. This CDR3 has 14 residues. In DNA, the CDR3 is TGTGCCAGCAAGATCCTAGCGGGAGGGTACGAGCAGTACTTC. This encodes CASKILAGGYEQYF.

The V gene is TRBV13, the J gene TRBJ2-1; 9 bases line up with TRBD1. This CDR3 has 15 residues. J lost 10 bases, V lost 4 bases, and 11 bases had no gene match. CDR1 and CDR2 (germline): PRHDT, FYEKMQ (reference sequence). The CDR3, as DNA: TGTGCCAGCAGCTCGTCCCGGGACAGGGACATGGAGCAGTTCTTC. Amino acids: CASSSSRDRDMEQFF. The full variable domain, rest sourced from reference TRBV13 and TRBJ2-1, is AAGVIQSPRHLIKEKRETATLKCYPIPRHDTVYWYQQGPGQDPQFLISFYEKMQSDKGSIPDRFSAQQFSDYHSELNMSSLELGDSALYFCASSSSRDRDMEQFFGPGTRLTVL.

The CDR3 DNA reads as TGTGCCAGTAGTATAGGTCAGGGGGACTATGGCTACACCTTC. Residues: CASSIGQGDYGYTF. V is TRBV19 and J is TRBJ1-2; 7 bases align to TRBD1. Germline trimming cut 1 base from V and 3 bases from J; bases unmatched to any gene: 2. Germline V CDR1 and CDR2: LNHDA, SQIVND (reference sequence). The CDR3 extends over 14 amino acids. Filled out from reference TRBV19 and TRBJ1-2, the complete variable domain reads DGGITQSPKYLFRKEGQNVTLSCEQNLNHDAMYWYRQDPGQGLRLIYYSQIVNDFQKGDIAEGYSVSREKKESFPLTVTSAQKNPTAFYLCASSIGQGDYGYTFGSGTRLTVV.

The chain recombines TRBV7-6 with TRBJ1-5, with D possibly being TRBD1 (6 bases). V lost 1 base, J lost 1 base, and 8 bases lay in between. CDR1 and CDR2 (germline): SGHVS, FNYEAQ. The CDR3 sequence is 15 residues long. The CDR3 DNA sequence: TGTGCCAGCAGCTTAGTCCAGGGGAGCAATCAGCCCCAGCATTTT. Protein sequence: CASSLVQGSNQPQHF.

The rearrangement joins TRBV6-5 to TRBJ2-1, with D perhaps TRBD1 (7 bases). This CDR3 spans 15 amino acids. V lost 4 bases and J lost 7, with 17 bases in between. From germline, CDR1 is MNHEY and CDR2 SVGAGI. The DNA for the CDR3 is TGTGCCAGCAGTTTCGTCGCACAGGGGAGGAATGAGCAGTTCTTC. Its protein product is CASSFVAQGRNEQFF.

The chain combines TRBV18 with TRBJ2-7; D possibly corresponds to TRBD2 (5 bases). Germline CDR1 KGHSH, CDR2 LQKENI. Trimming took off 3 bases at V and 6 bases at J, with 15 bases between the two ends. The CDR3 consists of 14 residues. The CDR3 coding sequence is TGTGCCAGCTCACCCCCACAAGCGCGGGCCGAGCAGTACTTC. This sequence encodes CASSPPQARAEQYF. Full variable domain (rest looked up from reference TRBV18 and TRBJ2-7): NAGVMQNPRHLVRRRGQEARLRCSPMKGHSHVYWYRQLPEEGLKFMVYLQKENIIDESGMPKERFSAEFPKEGPSILRIQQVVRGDSAAYFCASSPPQARAEQYFGPGTRLTVT.

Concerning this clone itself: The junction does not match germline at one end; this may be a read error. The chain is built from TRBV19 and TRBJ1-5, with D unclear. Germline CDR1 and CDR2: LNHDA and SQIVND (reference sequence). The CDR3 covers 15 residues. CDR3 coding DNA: TGTGCCAGTAGTAACCCCATCACTAGCGATCAGCCCCAGCATTTT. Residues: CASSNPITSDQPQHF.

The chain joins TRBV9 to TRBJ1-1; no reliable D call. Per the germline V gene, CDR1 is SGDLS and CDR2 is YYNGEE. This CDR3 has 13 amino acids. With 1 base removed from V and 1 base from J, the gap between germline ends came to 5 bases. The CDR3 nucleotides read TGTGCCAGCAGCGTAAACACGAACACTGAAGCTTTCTTT. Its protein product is CASSVNTNTEAFF.

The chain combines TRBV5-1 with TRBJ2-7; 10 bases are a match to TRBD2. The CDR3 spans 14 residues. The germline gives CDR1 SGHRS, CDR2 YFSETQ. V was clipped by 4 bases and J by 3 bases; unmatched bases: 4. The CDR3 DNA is TGCGCCAGCAGCGTGTCTAGCGGGAGCTACGAGCAGTACTTC. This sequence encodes CASSVSSGSYEQYF.

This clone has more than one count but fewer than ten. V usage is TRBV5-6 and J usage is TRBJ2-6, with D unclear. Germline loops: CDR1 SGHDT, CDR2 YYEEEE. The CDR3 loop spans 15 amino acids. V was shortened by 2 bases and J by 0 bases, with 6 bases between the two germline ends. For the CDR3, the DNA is TGTGCCAGCAGCTTTGGACGCTCTGGGGCCAACGTCCTGACTTTC. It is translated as CASSFGRSGANVLTF.

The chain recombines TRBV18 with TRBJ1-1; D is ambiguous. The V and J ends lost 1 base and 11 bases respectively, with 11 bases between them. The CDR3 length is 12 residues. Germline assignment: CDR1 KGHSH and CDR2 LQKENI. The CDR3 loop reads CASSPLDRGAFF. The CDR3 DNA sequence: TGTGCCAGCTCACCACTAGACCGAGGGGCTTTCTTT.

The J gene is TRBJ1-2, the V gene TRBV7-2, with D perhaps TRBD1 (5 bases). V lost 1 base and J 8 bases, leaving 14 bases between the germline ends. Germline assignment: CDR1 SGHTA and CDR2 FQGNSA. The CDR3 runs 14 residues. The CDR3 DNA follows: TGTGCCAGCAGCTTAGGAGGTGGACCAGGGGGCTACACCTTC. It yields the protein CASSLGGGPGGYTF.

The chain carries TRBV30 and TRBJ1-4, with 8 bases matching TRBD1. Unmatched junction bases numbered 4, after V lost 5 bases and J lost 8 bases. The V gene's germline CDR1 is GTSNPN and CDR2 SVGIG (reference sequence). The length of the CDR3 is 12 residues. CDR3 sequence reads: CAWDRGEEKLFF. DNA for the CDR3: TGTGCCTGGGACAGGGGAGAGGAAAAACTGTTTTTT.

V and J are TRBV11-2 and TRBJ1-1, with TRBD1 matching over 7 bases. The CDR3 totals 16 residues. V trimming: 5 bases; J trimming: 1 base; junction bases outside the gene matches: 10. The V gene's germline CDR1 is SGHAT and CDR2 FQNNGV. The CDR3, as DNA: TGTGCCAGCAGCCTCAGCCGGGACAGTCAGAACACTGAAGCTTTCTTT. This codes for CASSLSRDSQNTEAFF.

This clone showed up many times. The CDR3 reads CASSLEANTEAFF. The CDR3, as DNA: TGTGCCAGCAGCTTGGAAGCGAACACTGAAGCTTTCTTT. This chain connects TRBV7-2 to TRBJ1-1, with D unresolved. Looked up from germline, CDR1 is SGHTA and CDR2 is FQGNSA. This CDR3 comprises 13 residues. The V and J ends lost 3 bases and 1 base respectively, with 6 bases between them.

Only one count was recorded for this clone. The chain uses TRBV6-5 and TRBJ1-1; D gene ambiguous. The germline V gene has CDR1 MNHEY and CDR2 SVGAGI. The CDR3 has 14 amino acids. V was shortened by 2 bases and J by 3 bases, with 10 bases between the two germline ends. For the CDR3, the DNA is TGTGCCAGCAGTTACAGCCAGGCGCACACTGAAGCTTTCTTT. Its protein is CASSYSQAHTEAFF.

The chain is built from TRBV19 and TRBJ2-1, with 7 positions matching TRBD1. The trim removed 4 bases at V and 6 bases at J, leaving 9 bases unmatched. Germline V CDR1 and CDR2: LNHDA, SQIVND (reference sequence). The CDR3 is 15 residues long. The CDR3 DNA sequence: TGTGCCAGTAGTAAACCCGGGACAGCCGTCAATGAGCAGTTCTTC. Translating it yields CASSKPGTAVNEQFF.